These T cell receptor beta chains were read from a single sample in a study of OX40 agonist ivuxolimab in advanced cancers. Data came from immunoSEQ multiplex PCR; TCRdb stores just in-frame clones and leaves some out. The sample has about 100,000 clones, about 91% seen once. The input for sequencing was CD4+ or CD8+ T cells sorted from blood, taken in a trial of the OX40 agonist ivuxolimab. The receptors shown here come from an adult with an advanced solid tumor such as melanoma, head and neck, liver or kidney cancer. Each CDR3 is given with its conserved first and last residue. A D gene is named only where the DNA matches it firmly. Not all rows give a size; the values are once, few, many and, for expanded clones, a class.

.	TRBV7-9	TRBJ1-4	.	TGTGCCAGCAGCTATGGCATGGGGAAAAAACTGTTTTTT	CASSYGMGKKLFF
.	TRBV6-1	TRBJ2-1	.	TGTGCCAGCAGTGAACAGAGCCTCTCCTACAATGAGCAGTTCTTC	CASSEQSLSYNEQFF
.	TRBV29-1	TRBJ1-1	.	TGCAGCGCAGGACTGATGAACACTGAAGCTTTCTTT	CSAGLMNTEAFF
.	TRBV5-4	TRBJ2-7	.	TGTGCCAGCAGCCCATCAGGGTTGATCCCCGGCGAGCAGTACTTC	CASSPSGLIPGEQYF
.	TRBV2	TRBJ1-1	few	TGTGCCAGCAGTGAATCTCGGCAGAACACTGAAGCTTTCTTT	CASSESRQNTEAFF
TRBD2	TRBV11-3	TRBJ2-2	.	TGTGCCAGCAGCCCGCGGACTAGCGGGAGAAACACCGGGGAGCTGTTTTTT	CASSPRTSGRNTGELFF
TRBD2	TRBV6-5	TRBJ2-3	.	TGTGCCAGCAGACGCCCTAGCGGGGACACAGATACGCAGTATTTT	CASRRPSGDTDTQYF
.	TRBV7-9	TRBJ1-5	.	TGTGCCAGCAGCTTAGGCCCCCTGGGGCCCCAGCATTTT	CASSLGPLGPQHF
.	TRBV10-1	TRBJ2-1	.	TGCGCCAGCAGCGAGACTGGGAGCTCCTACAATGAGCAGTTCTTC	CASSETGSSYNEQFF
.	TRBV18	TRBJ2-7	.	TGTGCCAGCTCATCCTCGGTGGCGGGACGGTGGGGGGAGCAGTACTTC	CASSSSVAGRWGEQYF
.	TRBV28	TRBJ2-2	.	TGTGCCAGCAGTTTGGCTAGAGGCGCCGGGGAGCTGTTTTTT	CASSLARGAGELFF
.	TRBV19	TRBJ2-6	.	TGTGCCAGTAGTGCTGTTAGCTCTGGGGCCAACGTCCTGACTTTC	CASSAVSSGANVLTF
.	TRBV19	TRBJ2-3	.	TGTGCCAGTAGTACCCTAGATACGCAGTATTTT	CASSTLDTQYF